This T cell receptor beta chain was observed in a study of shared clonotypes between healthy human individuals (TCRdb year 2020). Broadly, across the study: The cohort included three men and a couple of women between 18 and 49 years of age. Per donor, three plates each were used for CD4 naive and CD4 memory, two for CD8 naive, and one for CD8 memory. To estimate repertoire size and how much clonotypes are shared between individuals, the study performed deep sequencing of blood TCR repertoires from roughly five healthy adults. To increase sequencing depth and limit assay-specific biases, TCR repertoire library preparation and sequencing were carried out by different laboratories using diverse techniques. Each donor's leukapheresis produced roughly between roughly 0.85 and 10 billion PBMCs.

The paper as a whole reports these results and caveats: The genetic and exposure-history diversity represented was limited by the small number of donors. Naive subsets generally had larger estimated clonotype richness than memory subsets. Even with the large sequencing depth, rarefaction of the sorted-subset datasets indicated that sequencing was incomplete. Pairwise subsampling indicated that sequencing depth was expected to affect the degree of clonotype sharing among donors. Clonotypes shared by all four sorted-subset donors showed higher generation probabilities than non-shared clonotypes. Only blood was sampled, and tissue TCR repertoires likely differ from those in blood. When a handful of donors were compared, the shared fraction of clonotypes was about 5.2% for naive CD4, around 3.5% for naive CD8, 2% to 2.5% for memory CD4, and 0.4% for memory CD8.

From the cysteine up to the phenylalanine, the CDR3 has a length of 12 residues. Just CDR3 DNA is preserved here, 36 bases in frame from base 1. Between the V and J ends, shortened by 4 bases and 5 bases respectively, the junction contains 8 bases. CDR1 SNHLY and CDR2 FYNNEI are derived from the germline V gene. The donors were healthy, HIV-negative adults with no recently reported acute infections or vaccinations. Every donor was a Caucasian adult living in Nashville, Tennessee, USA. CD4+ T cells were enriched by magnetic negative selection; naive cells were then positively selected on CD45RA, and the negative fraction formed the memory subset. Blood was obtained by leukapheresis, after which PBMCs were separated by Ficoll-Histopaque density gradient centrifugation and cryopreserved in liquid nitrogen vapor phase. Analytical flow cytometry was used to check the purity and quantity of each magnetically sorted T cell population. Genomic DNA was isolated from each sorted fraction and quantified by UV absorbance on a Nanodrop 2000c.

Using the deep immunoSEQ assay, TCR CDR3 regions were amplified from genomic DNA by multiplex PCR. Extracted genomic DNA from each cell subset was spread evenly across all wells of several immunoSEQ 96-well plates, with each plate serving as a replicate. For sorted subsets, each replicate PCR was loaded with about 200 ng genomic DNA, equivalent to 32,000 or so T cell genomes. Purified libraries were measured with a Qubit 3.0 fluorometer, size-checked on a Bioanalyzer 2100, and measured again with the KAPA Library Quantification kit. Every immunoSEQ 96-well plate was sequenced on a dedicated single-read 150-cycle Illumina NextSeq 550 flow cell. The source study handled its data this way. Because only junctional sequences without quality scores were contained in the immunoSEQ output, filtering matching that applied to full-length reads could not be performed. Sequences were annotated with PyIR, a Python wrapper for IgBLAST v1.9, using IMGT germline references to assign V/J genes and CDR3. Reads were removed for weak V/J assignments (E-value above 1e-6), missing CDR3, stop codons, out-of-frame junctions, or ambiguous translated residues. V3J clonotypes were defined as sequences sharing the same inferred V gene, J gene, and CDR3 amino acid sequence. Percentage overlap between repertoires was computed as shared unique clonotypes divided by the size of the smaller repertoire. Richness of each repertoire was evaluated using RTK rarefaction, the Chao1 estimator, and Recon v2.1 estimates of unobserved clonotypes. OLGA was used to compute generation probabilities for all TCRbeta clonotypes that the gDNA method yielded from a few donors. TCRdb provides this immuneACCESS table in a form limited to in-frame rearrangements. Some clones are lacking; in checked studies, under half of them reflect an unresolved V gene, and why the rest are absent is not known. That table supplies the V and J calls and clone size; D and trimming were determined from the DNA. Recorded for this sample are about 1.1 million clones; around three quarters of them occurred a single time. The ten largest clonotypes hold roughly 0.56% of the sample.

This clone appeared a few times. The clone's antigen remains unknown. There are no base qualities to consult, and no much larger clone falls within one base. At the DNA level, this CDR3 is encoded by other sequences in the same sample as well. The sequenced sample consisted of memory CD4+ T cells from PBMCs. The label giving this sample's cell subset or site can be read as: CD45RA-negative fraction. Recombination linked TRBV2 to TRBJ1-2, and the D gene may be TRBD1, 6 bases matching. The source is a man between 18 and 29 years old in good health. Some clones in this sample may be carry-over from other donors' samples. The CDR3 is CASSVGGYGYTF. The DNA sequence reads TGTGCCAGCAGTGTAGGGGGATATGGCTACACCTTC.